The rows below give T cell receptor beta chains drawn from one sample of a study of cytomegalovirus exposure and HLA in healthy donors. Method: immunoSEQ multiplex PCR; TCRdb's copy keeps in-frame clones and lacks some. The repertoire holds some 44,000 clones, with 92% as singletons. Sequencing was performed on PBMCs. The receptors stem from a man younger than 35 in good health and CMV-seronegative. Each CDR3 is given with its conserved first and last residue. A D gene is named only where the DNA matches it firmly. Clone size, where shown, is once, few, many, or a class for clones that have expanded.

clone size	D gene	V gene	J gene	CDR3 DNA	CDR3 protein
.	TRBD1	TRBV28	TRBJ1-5	TGTGCCAGCAGTTTACCGGACAGGGGGGACCAGCCCCAGCATTTT	CASSLPDRGDQPQHF
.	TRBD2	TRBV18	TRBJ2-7	TGTGCCAGCTCCCCAAAAGGAGCGGGAGGCACCTACGAGCAGTACTTC	CASSPKGAGGTYEQYF
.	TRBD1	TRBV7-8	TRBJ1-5	TGTGCCAGCAGCTTAGTAGCGGGACAGGGTAGGAATCAGCCCCAGCATTTT	CASSLVAGQGRNQPQHF
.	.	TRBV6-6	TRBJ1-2	TGTGCCAGCAGTCGTACGGCGGTGGAGGGCTACACCTTC	CASSRTAVEGYTF
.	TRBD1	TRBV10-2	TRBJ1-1	TGCGCCGCCGGGGACAGGGAAGACACTGAAGCTTTCTTT	CAAGDREDTEAFF
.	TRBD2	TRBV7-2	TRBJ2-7	TGTGCCAGCAGCTTACTACTAGCGGGAGCCTACGAGCAGTACTTC	CASSLLLAGAYEQYF
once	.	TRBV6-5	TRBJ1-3	TGTGCCAGCAGCGCGGTACGGGGGACTGGAAACACCATATATTTT	CASSAVRGTGNTIYF
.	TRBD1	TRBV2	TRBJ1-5	TGTGCCAGCAGACCGGGACAGGGGGCGAATCAGCCCCAGCATTTT	CASRPGQGANQPQHF
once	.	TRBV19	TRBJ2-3	TGTGCCAGTAGTTTTCTCAGGGTATCCACAGATACGCAGTATTTT	CASSFLRVSTDTQYF
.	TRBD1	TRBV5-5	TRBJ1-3	TGTGCCAGCAGCCCGACAGGGTCAGGAAACACCATATATTTT	CASSPTGSGNTIYF
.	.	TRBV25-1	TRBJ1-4	TGTGCCAGCGGGACTGTCATTGAAAAACTGTTTTTT	CASGTVIEKLFF
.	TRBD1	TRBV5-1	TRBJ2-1	TGCGCCAGCAGCTTGATGACAGGGGTTCGAGGCTACAATGAGCAGTTCTTC	CASSLMTGVRGYNEQFF
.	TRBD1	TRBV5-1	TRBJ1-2	TGCGCCAGCAGCAAAGGACAGGGAGGAAATGGCTACACCTTC	CASSKGQGGNGYTF
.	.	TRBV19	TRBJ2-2	TGTGCCACGGGAGTCACCGGGGAGCTGTTTTTT	CATGVTGELFF
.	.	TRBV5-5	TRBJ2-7	TGTGCCAGCAGCTTGGGGAGTATGGGGAGAGGCTACGAGCAGTACTTC	CASSLGSMGRGYEQYF
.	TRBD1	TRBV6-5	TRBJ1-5	TGTGCCAGCAGTTACGAGGGACAGATTTGGCCCCAGCATTTT	CASSYEGQIWPQHF
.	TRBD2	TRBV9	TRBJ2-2	TGTGCCAGCAGCGTAGGCACTAGCGGGACTGGGGAGCTGTTTTTT	CASSVGTSGTGELFF
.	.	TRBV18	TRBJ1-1	TGTGCCAGCTCACCTACGGGGGGAACGGTTGAAGCTTTCTTT	CASSPTGGTVEAFF
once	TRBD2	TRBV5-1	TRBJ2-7	TGCGCCAGCAGCTTGGGACTAGCGGGACCCCCTCTTGAGCAGTACTTC	CASSLGLAGPPLEQYF
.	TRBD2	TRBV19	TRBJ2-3	TGTGCCAGTAGTGTTGGACTAGCGGGAGGTACAGATACGCAGTATTTT	CASSVGLAGGTDTQYF
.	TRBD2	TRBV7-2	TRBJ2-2	TGTGCCAGCAGCTTAATTAGCGGGGGGCTCGGGGAGCTGTTTTTT	CASSLISGGLGELFF
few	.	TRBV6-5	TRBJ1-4	TGTGCCAGCAGGAATACAGGGTTTAATGAAAAACTGTTTTTT	CASRNTGFNEKLFF
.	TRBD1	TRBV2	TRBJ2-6	TGTGCCAGGTCCGGGACAGGGGCTCCTGGGGCCAACGTCCTGACTTTC	CARSGTGAPGANVLTF
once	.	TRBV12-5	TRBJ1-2	TGTGCTAGTGGCACACAGGGTTCCTATGGCTACACCTTC	CASGTQGSYGYTF
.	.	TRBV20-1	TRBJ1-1	TGCAGTGCTAGAGTCGGGTCTGAAGCTTTCTTT	CSARVGSEAFF
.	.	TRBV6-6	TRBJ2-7	TGTGCCAGCAGTTCCCCGACACTCAGCTCCTACGAGCAGTACTTC	CASSSPTLSSYEQYF
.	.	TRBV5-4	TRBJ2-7	TGTGCCAGCAGCTACGGAGGAAACGAGCAGTACTTC	CASSYGGNEQYF
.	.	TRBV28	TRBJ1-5	TGTGCCAGCACCGGTCCCCACCTCCTCAATCAGCCCCAGCATTTT	CASTGPHLLNQPQHF
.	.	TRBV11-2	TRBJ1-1	TGTGCCAGCAGCTTAGCCGGGCAGGGGAACACTGAAGCTTTCTTT	CASSLAGQGNTEAFF
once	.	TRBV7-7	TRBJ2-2	TGTGCTAGCAGCACAATCCAGGGTACCGGGGAGCTGTTTTTT	CASSTIQGTGELFF
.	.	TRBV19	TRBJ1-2	TGTGCCAGTAGTATAGGTGCGGTTTGCACCTTC	CASSIGAVCTF
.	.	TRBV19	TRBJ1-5	TGTGCCAGTAGCGTACATACCGGCGGGGATCAGCCCCAGCATTTT	CASSVHTGGDQPQHF
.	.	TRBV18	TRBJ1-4	TGTGCCAGCTCACCAAAGGGGGATCTTGAAAAACTGTTTTTT	CASSPKGDLEKLFF
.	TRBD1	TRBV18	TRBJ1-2	TGTGCCAGCTCACCAAGTGGGACAGGGATATTTTATGGCTACACCTTC	CASSPSGTGIFYGYTF
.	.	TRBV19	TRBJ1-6	TGTGCCAGTAGTTTATCCCAGGGCCTCTATAATTCACCCCTCCACTTT	CASSLSQGLYNSPLHF
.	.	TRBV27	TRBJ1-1	TGTGCCAGCAGTTACGACGGGGGGAACACTGAAGCTTTCTTT	CASSYDGGNTEAFF
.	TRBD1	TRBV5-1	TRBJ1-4	TGCGCCAGCAGCCCAGACAGGGCCCTAGGTGAAAAACTGTTTTTT	CASSPDRALGEKLFF
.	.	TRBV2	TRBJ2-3	TGTGCCAGCCTCTCGCGGTTCACAGATACGCAGTATTTT	CASLSRFTDTQYF
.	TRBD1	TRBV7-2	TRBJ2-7	TGTGCCAGCAGCTTAGGCCCCGGACAGGGAGCCACCTACGAGCAGTACTTC	CASSLGPGQGATYEQYF
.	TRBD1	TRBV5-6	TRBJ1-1	TGTGCCAGCACCAAGCAGGGGGCCGGGAACACTGAAGCTTTCTTT	CASTKQGAGNTEAFF
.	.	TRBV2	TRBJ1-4	TGTGCCAGCAGTGATGAACAATTAAATGAAAAACTGTTTTTT	CASSDEQLNEKLFF
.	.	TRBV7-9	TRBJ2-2	TGTGCCAGCAGTAACCCCGGGACAAGGAACACCGGGGAGCTGTTTTTT	CASSNPGTRNTGELFF
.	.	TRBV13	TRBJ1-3	TGTGCCAGCAGCTTTTTTAGGGGAGGAAACACCATATATTTT	CASSFFRGGNTIYF
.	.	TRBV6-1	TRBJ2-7	TGTGCCAGCGTTTTTGGCTTCTCCTACGAGCAGTACTTC	CASVFGFSYEQYF
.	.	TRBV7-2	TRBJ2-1	TGTGCCAGCAGCTTAGCGACTATCTCCTACAATGAGCAGTTCTTC	CASSLATISYNEQFF
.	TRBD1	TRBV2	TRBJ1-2	TGTGCCACCGGGACAGAAAGCTATGGCTACACCTTC	CATGTESYGYTF
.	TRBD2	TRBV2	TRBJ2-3	TGTGCCAGCCAGCTAGGGAGGGCCCCAGATACGCAGTATTTT	CASQLGRAPDTQYF
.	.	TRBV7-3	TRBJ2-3	TGTGCCAGCAGCTTAAATGGTGCAGCGTCAGATACGCAGTATTTT	CASSLNGAASDTQYF
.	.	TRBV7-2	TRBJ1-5	TGTGCCAGCAGCTTAGAGGGGATCCAGCCCCAGCATTTT	CASSLEGIQPQHF
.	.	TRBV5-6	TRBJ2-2	TGTGCCAGCAGCTTATCCCCCTCTAGCGTTCTTAGCACCGGGGAGCTGTTTTTT	CASSLSPSSVLSTGELFF